The clone carrying this T cell receptor beta chain was counted a few times. Its target is not known. This specimen comes from a study of response to subunit inactivated influenza vaccine. Regarding the study as a whole: It was suggested by the authors that few new T cells are recruited by each seasonal influenza vaccination.

TCRdb reprocessed the RT-PCR reads with MiXCR, giving one entry per CDR3 protein. This sample has about 530,000 distinct CDR3 sequences, with approximately 13% found just once. Germline values: CDR1 LGHDT, CDR2 YNNKEL (reference sequence). Trimming removed 4 bases from V and 6 bases from J, with 14 bases in between. This CDR3 contains 14 residues. V gene TRBV3-1 combines with J gene TRBJ2-3; D is unclear. This sequence was found in a man aged 50-59 years who received an inactivated influenza vaccine. The specimen was PBMCs from blood, collected 40 to 50 days after vaccination. The CDR3 DNA sequence: TGTGCCAGCAGCCCTTTGTCTGGTTACGATACGCAGTATTTT. Residues: CASSPLSGYDTQYF.